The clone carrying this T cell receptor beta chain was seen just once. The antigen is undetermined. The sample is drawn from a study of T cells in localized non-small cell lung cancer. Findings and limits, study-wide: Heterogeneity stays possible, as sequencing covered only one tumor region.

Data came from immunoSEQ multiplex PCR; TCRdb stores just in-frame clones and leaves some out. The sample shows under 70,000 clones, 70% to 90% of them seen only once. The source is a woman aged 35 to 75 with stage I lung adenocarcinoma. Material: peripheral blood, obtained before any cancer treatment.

CDR3 amino acids: CASSIGMFGNTIYF. CDR3 nucleotide sequence: TGCGCCAGCAGCATCGGGATGTTTGGAAACACCATATATTTT. The rearrangement links TRBV5-1 to TRBJ1-3; D is unresolved. Between the trimmed V and J ends, which lost 4 bases and 3 bases, there was a span of 11 bases. CDR1 is SGHRS, CDR2 YFSETQ, per germline. The CDR3 length is 14 residues.